The T cell receptor beta chain under discussion was sequenced for a study of shared clonotypes between healthy human individuals (dated by TCRdb to about 2020). As for the study more broadly: The cohort comprised two women and three men aged 18 to 49 years. Leukapheresis yielded between about 0.9 and 9.5 billion PBMCs per donor. For each donor, three plates each were used for CD4 naive and CD4 memory, two plates were used for CD8 naive, and one plate was used for CD8 memory. Different laboratories and diverse techniques were used to prepare libraries and sequence TCR repertoires, to increase sequencing depth and limit assay-specific biases. Blood TCR repertoires of about 5 healthy adults were deeply sequenced to estimate repertoire size and the extent of clonotype sharing between individuals.

Study-wide findings and limitations: Sharing across four donors was observed for roughly 5% of naive CD4, 3.5% of naive CD8, 2% to 2.5% of memory CD4, and around 0.44% of memory CD8 clonotypes. Naive subsets generally had larger estimated clonotype richness than memory subsets did. Sampling was restricted to blood, and TCR repertoires in tissues likely differ from the TCR repertoires found in blood. Because the study included only a small number of donors, the genetic and exposure-history diversity represented was limited. Incomplete sequencing was indicated by rarefaction of sorted-subset datasets, despite the large sequencing depth. Clonotypes shared by all four sorted-subset donors showed higher generation probabilities than non-shared clonotypes. Pairwise subsampling led to the expectation that sequencing depth would affect the degree of clonotype sharing among donors.

The V end loses 2 bases and the J end loses 5 bases, and a stretch of 15 bases separates them. For CDR1 and CDR2, the germline V gene lists SGHDN and FVKESK. From the cysteine up to the phenylalanine, the CDR3 has a length of 16 residues. Here the CDR3 DNA is all that survives: 48 bases in frame from base 1. In the case of this clone: It has no known antigen specificity. Within one base of it there is no much larger clone, and no base qualities were kept.

Using the deep immunoSEQ assay, TCR CDR3 regions were amplified from genomic DNA by multiplex PCR. Extracted genomic DNA from each cell subset was spread evenly across all wells of several immunoSEQ 96-well plates, with each plate serving as a replicate. For sorted subsets, about 200 ng genomic DNA, equal to some 30,000 T cell genomes, was loaded into each replicate PCR. Purified libraries were quantified with a Qubit 3.0 fluorometer, sized on a Bioanalyzer 2100, and re-quantified with the KAPA Library Quantification kit. A separate single-read 150-cycle Illumina NextSeq 550 flow cell was used to sequence each immunoSEQ 96-well plate. Concerning the study's data processing: Because the immunoSEQ output included only junctional sequences and no quality scores, the filtering could not be the same as the filtering used for full-length reads. Sequences were annotated with PyIR, a Python wrapper for IgBLAST v1.9, and V/J genes and CDR3 were assigned using IMGT germline references. Reads were filtered out if the reads had weak V/J assignments (E-value above 1e-6), no CDR3, stop codons, out-of-frame junctions, or ambiguous translated residues. A V3J clonotype was defined by an identical inferred V gene, J gene, and CDR3 amino acid sequence. The percentage overlap between two repertoires was calculated by dividing the number of shared unique clonotypes by the size of the smaller repertoire. Richness of each repertoire was evaluated using RTK rarefaction, the Chao1 estimator, and Recon v2.1 estimates of unobserved clonotypes. Generation probabilities were computed with OLGA for all TCRbeta clonotypes obtained by the gDNA method from a handful of donors. TCRdb mirrors the immuneACCESS table, restricted to in-frame sequences. Some clones are absent from its copies; in checked studies, under half trace to an unresolved V gene, and the reason for the others is unknown. The V and J calls and clone size come from that table; D and trimming were worked out from the DNA. The sample table shows roughly 1,000,000 clones, and 70% to 80% are seen once. The leading ten clones occupy more than 0.45% of the sample.

The donors were healthy, HIV-negative adults with no recently reported acute infections or vaccinations. Only Caucasian adults living in Nashville, Tennessee, USA were represented among the donors. Magnetic negative selection was used to enrich CD4+ T cells, after which naive cells were positively selected on CD45RA and the negative fraction became the memory subset. Blood was obtained by leukapheresis, after which PBMCs were separated by Ficoll-Histopaque density gradient centrifugation and cryopreserved in liquid nitrogen vapor phase. Analytical flow cytometry was used to check the purity and quantity of every magnetically sorted T cell population. Each sorted fraction had its genomic DNA isolated and then quantified by UV absorbance on a Nanodrop 2000c.

The chain employs TRBV14 and TRBJ2-2; no D gene can be assigned with confidence. The sequenced sample was memory CD4+ T cells from PBMCs. Reading the label with the study, this specimen's cell subset or site is: CD45RA-negative fraction. The clonotype was recovered from a man between 18 and 35 years old in good health. Some clones in this sample may be carry-over from other donors' samples. The nucleotide sequence is given as TGTGCCAGCAGCCAATTAGGTGTTGAAAATACCGGGGAGCTGTTTTTT. Translated, this gives CASSQLGVENTGELFF.